These 7 T cell receptor beta chains were all obtained from the same sample, sequenced in a study of blood T cell repertoires in COVID-19 (TCRdb year 2020). Libraries were constructed by the immunoSEQ multiplex PCR assay. TCRdb limited this immuneACCESS table to in-frame rearrangements with V and J called. A share of clones is missing; checked studies link under half to unresolved V genes, and the rest is unexplained. The sample profile shows over 250,000 clones; roughly nine tenths of them were found once. The top ten hold roughly 2.5% of the sample. Sequencing input: PBMCs or T cells enriched from blood (not recorded which). The source of these receptors is a man aged 55 to 69 who had recovered from COVID-19.

In its sample, this clone was seen once. The chain carries TRBV18 and TRBJ2-2, with a tentative D call TRBD1 (6 bases). This CDR3 comprises 12 residues. The germline CDR1 and CDR2 sequences are KGHSH and LQKENI. Deletions cut 7 bases from V and 4 bases from J, with 7 bases between. The CDR3 DNA reads TGTGCCAGCTTGACAGGCACCGGGGAGCTGTTTTTT. Its protein is CASLTGTGELFF.

The chain carries TRBV7-8 and TRBJ1-5; D is unclear. V lost 1 base to trimming and J lost 7 bases, with 8 bases between them. The CDR3 extends over 13 amino acids. Germline V lookup: CDR1 SGHVS, CDR2 FQNEAQ. Here the CDR3 reads CASSLGREQPQHF. CDR3 coding DNA: TGTGCCAGCAGCTTAGGCCGAGAGCAGCCCCAGCATTTT.

The chain combines TRBV5-1 with TRBJ2-2, with 9 nucleotides matching TRBD2. The CDR3 extends over 18 amino acids. Germline-derived CDR1 and CDR2 are SGHRS and YFSETQ. The junction had 13 bases not matched to a gene; V was cut back by 5 bases and J by 2 bases. As DNA, the CDR3 is TGCGCCAGCAGTGGGGTCATCACTAGCGGGTCCAACACCGGGGAGCTGTTTTTT. This sequence encodes CASSGVITSGSNTGELFF.

CDR3 sequence (DNA): TGTGCCACCAGTGATAGTCTGGCAGGGGAGTTCTTC. Encoded protein: CATSDSLAGEFF. The chain employs TRBV24-1 and TRBJ2-1; tentatively, D is TRBD1 (6 bases). Germline V gives CDR1 KGHDR, CDR2 SFDVKD. CDR3 length: 12 amino acids. V was clipped by 3 bases and J by 14 bases, with 13 bases between them.

This sequence joins TRBV7-9 and TRBJ1-5, with no clear D. The CDR3 length is 15 residues. The V and J ends lost 2 bases and 2 bases respectively, with 10 bases between them. The V gene's germline CDR1 is SEHNR and CDR2 FQNEAQ (reference sequence). The CDR3 is CASSLLGSGNQPQHF. CDR3 bases: TGTGCCAGCAGCTTATTGGGGAGCGGCAATCAGCCCCAGCATTTT. The full variable domain, in which reference TRBV7-9 and TRBJ1-5 provide the parts outside the CDR3, is DTGVSQNPRHKITKRGQNVTFRCDPISEHNRLYWYRQTLGQGPEFLTYFQNEAQLEKSRLLSDRFSAERPKGSFSTLEIQRTEQGDSAMYLCASSLLGSGNQPQHFGDGTRLSIL.

A single count supports this clone. The rearrangement links TRBV5-1 to TRBJ1-3; D remains unclear. The length of the CDR3 is 16 residues. Trimming cost V 5 bases and J 0 bases, with 15 bases left between them. Germline lookup yields CDR1 SGHRS and CDR2 YFSETQ. CDR3 in amino acids: CASRNAGLGSGNTIYF. CDR3 nucleotides: TGCGCCAGCAGAAACGCGGGATTGGGCTCTGGAAACACCATATATTTT.

CDR3 sequence reads: CASSASRPQHF. The CDR3 coding sequence is TGTGCCAGCAGTGCATCGCGGCCCCAGCATTTT. The V call is TRBV12-3 or TRBV12-4, the J call TRBJ1-5; no clear D gene. This CDR3 contains 11 residues. The ends were cut back, 5 bases at V and 9 bases at J, with 8 bases in the middle.